The present T cell receptor (beta chain) was sequenced within a study of cytomegalovirus exposure and HLA in healthy donors. General study results and limits: Later work showed greater clonal expansion in HLA-associated TCR beta chains than in equally common others. According to a later analysis, donors in an Asian-associated ancestry cluster reportedly had fewer N-insertions than the roughly 660-donor mean. Rare TCR sequences predominated, though certain public TCRs were found in many donors.

The PCR ran on 60 Vbeta and 13 Jbeta primers. The method was immunoSEQ multiplex PCR; TCRdb's version includes in-frame clones alone and lacks a portion of them. The sample yields almost 95,000 clones, 69% seen once. Regarding this clone: Its specificity is unknown.

The CDR3 totals 13 residues. Germline CDR1 SNHLY, CDR2 FYNNEI. The germline V and J ends were trimmed by 6 bases and 5 bases, with 13 bases remaining between them. The sequence was obtained from a man aged 50-59 years in good health and CMV-seronegative. This chain connects TRBV2 to TRBJ1-1, with TRBD1 as a possible D gene (5 bases). Sequenced: PBMCs. CDR3 nucleotide sequence: TGTGCCAGCAGACTACAGGTAGGAACTGAAGCTTTCTTT. Translated, it gives CASRLQVGTEAFF.